Included here is one T cell receptor beta chain sequence, with context. Its antigen remains unknown. This table comes from immunoSEQ multiplex PCR, and its TCRdb copy is limited to in-frame clones, with some not included. The sample lists approximately 67,000 clones; roughly 84% were seen once. This sample is part of a study of OX40 agonist ivuxolimab in advanced cancers. Study-wide findings and caveats: Fewer expanded clones were found on average in CD4+ than in CD8+ T cells.

Germline CDR1 is SNHLY and CDR2 is FYNNEI. The CDR3 spans 13 residues. Unmatched junction bases numbered 6, after V lost 8 bases and J lost 4 bases. This clonotype was sampled from an adult with an advanced solid tumor such as melanoma, head and neck, liver or kidney cancer. The chain recombines TRBV2 with TRBJ2-7; TRBD2 matches at 9 bases. The source was CD4+ or CD8+ T cells sorted from blood, collected in a trial of the OX40 agonist ivuxolimab. The CDR3 spells CASRDSGSYEQYF. The CDR3 nucleotides are TGTGCCAGCCGGGATAGCGGGAGTTACGAGCAGTACTTC.